Described below is a single T cell receptor (beta chain) sequence and its context. Its antigen remains unidentified. There are no base qualities to consult, and no much larger clone falls within one base. This sample is part of a study of blood T cell repertoires in COVID-19 (TCRdb year 2020). For the study in its entirety: The collaborator samples originated in the United States, Italy and Spain and spanned the acute and convalescent phases of COVID-19. The samples were drawn from two sources: the first 160 participants of the ongoing ImmuneRACE study, and approximately 1,300 subjects contributed by 6 global collaborators. Where HLA class I and class II types were available, the types were taken from metadata supplied by the sample provider, not from assay-based typing. Nearly every sample came with metadata listing a de-identified subject ID, COVID-19 status, age in years and sex. The prospective study material was composed of cDNA or gDNA derived from T cells, B-cell-depleted T cells, or PBMCs. The repertoires were released in a freely available public database meant as a resource for research on the immune response to SARS-CoV-2. Deeply sampled blood TCRbeta repertoires from subjects exposed to, actively infected with, or recovered from COVID-19 were included in the dataset.

What the work shows at the level of the full study, not this receptor alone: How much clinical and demographic metadata was included differed by source and by participant, and the metadata was provided uncurated.

In Seattle, one collaborating source enrolled patients while the infection was active and tracked those patients longitudinally over the course of disease. The collaborating institutions used their own protocols to collect whole blood in K2EDTA tubes. Collaborator samples were shipped for TCRbeta analysis as frozen whole blood, isolated PBMCs, or DNA extracted from either sample type. TCRbeta CDR3 regions were amplified from genomic DNA by means of the immunoSEQ Assay, a bias-controlled multiplex PCR. The authors processed their data as follows. The number of nucleated cells in each sample was estimated by amplification of reference gene primers within the assay. Sequence reads were collapsed and filtered to measure the absolute abundance of every unique TCRbeta CDR3 rearrangement. Productive Simpson clonality was computed per sample as the square root of Simpson's diversity index over productive rearrangements. TCRdb retrieved this table from immuneACCESS and kept in-frame rearrangements only. Not all clones are present; in checked studies, unresolved V genes account for under half, and no reason is known for the remainder. V and J calls and clone size follow that table, whereas D and trimming were derived from the DNA. The sample profile shows about 220,000 clones; 65% to 90% of them were found once. Of the sample, more than 2% is held by the ten largest clones.

This clonotype was obtained from a woman aged 65 to 85 with COVID-19, enrolled during active disease. The source material was peripheral blood.

CDR3 reads: CSGGGFDGYTF. The sequenced DNA is TGCAGCGGAGGCGGGTTCGATGGCTACACCTTC. This chain is built from TRBV29-1 and TRBJ1-2; no D gene can be assigned with confidence. Deletion took 7 bases off V and 6 bases off J, with a span of 12 bases between the germline ends. The CDR3 starts with the cysteine, ends with the phenylalanine, and has 11 residues. CDR3 DNA is the only sequence kept; it has 33 bases, read in frame from the first base. From a lookup of the germline V gene, CDR1 and CDR2 are SQVTM and ANQGSEA.